These 22 T cell receptor beta chains came from one sample sequenced in a study of tumor-infiltrating lymphocytes in primary liver carcinoma. Unsorted whole blood supplied the RNA, and germline DNA was extracted too. cDNA specific to TCR beta was made from 500 to 650 ng of total RNA, with a constant-region primer employed for priming. Three-round nested multiplex PCR performed with slightly modified ARM-PCR produced the TCR beta libraries. PCR rounds one and two used TRBV1-TRBV30 forward primers with a C-beta reverse primer for 10 cycles each. In TCRdb, the multiplex PCR reads were re-called with MiXCR into one record per CDR3 protein. The data contain approximately 330,000 distinct CDR3 sequences, about 61% of them singletons. Sequencing was performed on peripheral blood. Every receptor here comes from a man aged 40-49 years with primary liver carcinoma and hepatitis B virus infection.

This chain's CDR3 is CASGRTGTGNSPGYGYTF. CDR3 coding DNA: TGCGCCAGCGGCCGGACCGGGACAGGGAATTCCCCTGGTTATGGCTACACCTTC. The J gene is TRBJ1-2, the V gene TRBV4-3, with TRBD1 matching 9 bases. V lost 8 bases to trimming and J lost 5 bases; unmatched junction nucleotides: 21. This CDR3 contains 18 residues. Germline values: CDR1 LGHNA, CDR2 YSLEER.

V gene TRBV12-3 or TRBV12-4 combines with J gene TRBJ1-4; a weak D match, TRBD1 (6 bases). V lost 7 bases to trimming and J lost 9 bases, with 15 bases between them. This CDR3 has 13 residues. The CDR3 nucleotides are TGTGCCAGCAAGGGGGGGTGTGGTAAAAAACTGTTTTTT. Its protein product is CASKGGCGKKLFF.

For this clonotype: Given a much more abundant clone one base away, this may be a read error. The chain has TRBV6-6 and TRBJ1-3; 7 bases line up with TRBD1. There are 15 residues in the CDR3. The germline gives CDR1 MNHNY, CDR2 SVGAGI (reference sequence). CDR3 loop: CVSSYIQGDGNTIYF. The CDR3 bases are TGTGTCAGCAGTTATATTCAGGGGGACGGAAACACCATATATTTT.

As for this clonotype: At one end, the junction sequence differs from germline, possibly due to a read error. The rearrangement links TRBV11-3 to TRBJ1-1; 9 bases fit TRBD1. The CDR3 consists of 16 residues. Germline V gene data show CDR1 as SGHNT and CDR2 as YENEEA. In nucleotides, the CDR3 is TGTGCCAGCAGCCTTCCGACAGGGGGAAGGGACTCTGAAACTTTCTTT. Encoded protein: CASSLPTGGRDSETFF.

About this clonotype itself: A read error is possible here, since a much larger clone lies one base away. This sequence joins TRBV4-3 and TRBJ2-2; 12 nucleotides align to TRBD2. J gave up 4 bases and V 1 base, and 10 bases lay outside the gene matches. CDR3 length: 19 amino acids. CDR1 is LGHNA, CDR2 YSLEER, per germline. The CDR3 DNA follows: TGCGCCAGCAGCCAAGCCCCCCTAGCGGGAGGGATGTCCACCGGGGAGCTGTTTTTT. Translating it yields CASSQAPLAGGMSTGELFF.

This clonotype has just one count. A much larger clone lies one base from this, so it may be a read error. The chain links TRBV6-2 or TRBV6-3 to TRBJ2-2; TRBD1 aligns across 7 bases. CDR1 MNHEY and CDR2 SVGEGT come from the germline V gene. The CDR3 consists of 16 residues. CDR3 in amino acids: CASRRGGFGNTRELFF. CDR3 DNA sequence: TGTGCCAGCAGGCGAGGGGGCTTCGGGAACACCAGGGAGCTGTTTTTT.

Note on this clonotype: A read error may account for a junction end that differs from germline. The CDR3 region is CSLDSGGGNTTYF. CDR3 coding DNA: TGCAGCCTTGACTCTGGTGGTGGAAACACCACATATTTT. The V call is TRBV29-1, the J call TRBJ1-3; D is uncertain. The CDR3 has 13 residues. Germline V gives CDR1 SQVTM, CDR2 ANQGSEA.

The V and J genes are TRBV13 and TRBJ2-1; no clear D gene. CDR1 and CDR2 from the germline V gene are PRHDT and FYEKMQ (reference sequence). CDR3 length: 15 residues. The ends were cut back, 2 bases at V and 4 bases at J, with 12 bases in the middle. The CDR3: CASSLILPEYNEQFF. Written as DNA, the CDR3 is TGTGCCAGCAGCTTAATCCTACCGGAATACAATGAGCAGTTCTTC.

This sequence joins TRBV28 and TRBJ2-2, with TRBD1 matching 8 bases. Germline assignment: CDR1 MDHEN and CDR2 SYDVKM. V gave up 4 bases and J gave up 5 bases; unmatched junction bases: 9. The CDR3 is 16 residues long. Here the CDR3 reads CASSSPGGLGTGELFF. Written as DNA, the CDR3 is TGTGCCAGCAGTTCGCCAGGGGGCTTAGGGACCGGGGAGCTGTTTTTT.

This clonotype was seen only once. This sequence joins TRBV9 and TRBJ2-2, with a weak D call TRBD2 (5 bases). Trimming shortened V by 4 bases and J by 6 bases, and 16 bases separated the two germline ends. CDR1 is SGDLS and CDR2 is YYNGEE in the germline V gene. CDR3 length: 15 residues. For the CDR3, the DNA is TGTGCCAGCAGCACCGGGATGAACGGCGCCGGGGAGCTGTTTTTT. Residues: CASSTGMNGAGELFF. The variable domain in full, with the rest retrieved from reference TRBV9 and TRBJ2-2, is DSGVTQTPKHLITATGQRVTLRCSPRSGDLSVYWYQQSLDQGLQFLIQYYNGEERAKGNILERFSAQQFPDLHSELNLSSLELGDSALYFCASSTGMNGAGELFFGEGSRLTVL.

As regards this clonotype: With a much larger clone just one base away, this may be a read error. V gene TRBV6-1 combines with J gene TRBJ1-2, with TRBD1 matching 10 bases. Per germline, CDR1 MNHNS and CDR2 SASEGT. This CDR3 contains 16 residues. The junction had 10 bases not matched to a gene; V was cut back by 7 bases and J by 2 bases. CDR3 sequence reads: CASTSTGGFSNYGYTF. CDR3 DNA sequence: TGTGCCAGCACTTCGACAGGGGGCTTTTCCAACTATGGCTACACCTTC.

As to this clonotype: Since a much larger clone is just one base distant, this may be a read error. This chain connects TRBV6-5 to TRBJ2-2; D is undetermined. The length of the CDR3 is 17 residues. Germline loops: CDR1 MNHEY, CDR2 SVGAGI. Trimming stripped 2 bases from V and 4 bases from J, with 17 bases between. The CDR3 loop reads CASSYPPSRGSTGELFF. The CDR3 DNA is TGTGCCAGCAGTTACCCTCCCTCAAGAGGCAGCACCGGGGAGCTGTTTTTT.

A single count supports this clonotype. This sequence may be a read error, since a much larger clone differs from it by one base. The rearrangement links TRBV10-3 to TRBJ2-1, with 8 bases aligning to TRBD1. This CDR3 has 14 amino acids. CDR1 and CDR2 (germline): ENHRY, SYGVKD. The CDR3 bases are TGTGCCATCATGGCGGGACAGGAAGGGAATGAGCAGTCCTTC. Residues: CAIMAGQEGNEQSF.

As regards this clonotype: An end of the junction does not agree with germline; a read error may underlie this. The chain combines TRBV11-2 with TRBJ2-5; 9 bases line up with TRBD1. Looked up from germline, CDR1 is SGHAT and CDR2 is FQNNGV. The CDR3 totals 16 residues. DNA for the CDR3: TGTGCGAGCAGCTTGAGTGACAGGGGGAACCGAGAGACCCAGTACTTC. This translates into CASSLSDRGNRETQYF.

In its sample, this clonotype was seen many times. The rearrangement joins TRBV6-2 or TRBV6-3 to TRBJ2-2, with 13 bases fitting TRBD2. V gave up 5 bases and J gave up 2 bases; unmatched junction bases: 2. Germline lookup yields CDR1 MNHEY and CDR2 SVGEGT. CDR3 length equals 16 residues. For the CDR3, the DNA is TGTGCCAGCAGTACTAGCGGGAGGGTAAACACCGGGGAGCTGTTTTTT. Its protein is CASSTSGRVNTGELFF.

This clonotype was detected many times. The chain links TRBV29-1 to TRBJ1-1, with D uncertain. Germline V lookup: CDR1 SQVTM, CDR2 ANQGSEA. The V gene lost 3 bases and the J gene lost 6 bases, with 5 bases spanning the gap. This CDR3 region has 10 residues. CDR3 sequence (DNA): TGCAGCGTTGATCTGGCTGAAGCTTTCTTT. Translating gives CSVDLAEAFF.

V usage is TRBV5-5 and J usage is TRBJ1-2, with a possible D match to TRBD1 (5 bases). Germline-derived CDR1 and CDR2 are SGHKS and YYEKEE (reference sequence). The germline V and J ends were trimmed by 0 bases and 6 bases, with 9 bases remaining between them. The CDR3 is 13 residues long. The CDR3 nucleotides read TGTGCCAGCAGCTTGGGGACAAATGATGGCTACACCTTC. This gives the protein CASSLGTNDGYTF.

The CDR3 nucleotides read TGTGCCAGCAGACCCACAGGGCAGGCCTTCTATGGCTACACCTTC. It codes for CASRPTGQAFYGYTF. The chain uses TRBV28 and TRBJ1-2; D might be TRBD1 (6 bases). The CDR3 has 15 residues. V lost 6 bases, J lost 4 bases, and 18 bases lay in between. Germline V gene lookup returns CDR1 MDHEN and CDR2 SYDVKM.

Points on this clonotype: The junction departs from the called germline gene at one end, perhaps through a read error. DNA for the CDR3: TGTGCCGGCAGTTACTCGACGGTTAAAGGCTACAGCTTC. It translates to CAGSYSTVKGYSF. J is TRBJ1-2 and V is TRBV6-2 or TRBV6-3; D not certain. The CDR3 covers 13 residues. Per the germline V gene, CDR1 is MNHEY and CDR2 is SVGEGT.

This chain uses TRBV7-9 with TRBJ2-5; tentative D call: TRBD1 (8 bases). Germline values: CDR1 SEHNR, CDR2 FQNEAQ (reference sequence). V lost 6 bases and J lost 4, with 18 bases in between. CDR3 length: 15 amino acids. Here the CDR3 reads CASSQGAGVPETQYF. CDR3 nucleotides: TGTGCCAGCAGTCAGGGGGCGGGAGTCCCAGAGACCCAGTACTTC. Filled out from reference TRBV7-9 and TRBJ2-5, the complete variable domain reads DTGVSQNPRHKITKRGQNVTFRCDPISEHNRLYWYRQTLGQGPEFLTYFQNEAQLEKSRLLSDRFSAERPKGSFSTLEIQRTEQGDSAMYLCASSQGAGVPETQYFGPGTRLLVL.

On this clonotype: A junction boundary mismatches the germline segment, possibly from a read error. This chain uses TRBV4-1 with TRBJ1-1, with D uncertain. Looked up from germline, CDR1 is MGHRA and CDR2 is YSYEKL. The CDR3 consists of 15 residues. CDR3 sequence (DNA): TGCGCCAGCAGCCATGTGTTTCAGTCGAACACTGAAGTTTTCTTT. Translation: CASSHVFQSNTEVFF.

This clonotype was counted at least ten times. The chain links TRBV11-3 to TRBJ2-1, with TRBD2 matching 9 bases. CDR1 is SGHNT and CDR2 is YENEEA in the germline V gene. Germline trimming cut 6 bases from V and 3 bases from J; bases unmatched to any gene: 3. CDR3 length: 14 residues. The CDR3 sequence is CASRRLADYNEQFF. The CDR3 nucleotides read TGTGCCAGCAGGCGACTAGCGGACTACAATGAGCAGTTCTTC.